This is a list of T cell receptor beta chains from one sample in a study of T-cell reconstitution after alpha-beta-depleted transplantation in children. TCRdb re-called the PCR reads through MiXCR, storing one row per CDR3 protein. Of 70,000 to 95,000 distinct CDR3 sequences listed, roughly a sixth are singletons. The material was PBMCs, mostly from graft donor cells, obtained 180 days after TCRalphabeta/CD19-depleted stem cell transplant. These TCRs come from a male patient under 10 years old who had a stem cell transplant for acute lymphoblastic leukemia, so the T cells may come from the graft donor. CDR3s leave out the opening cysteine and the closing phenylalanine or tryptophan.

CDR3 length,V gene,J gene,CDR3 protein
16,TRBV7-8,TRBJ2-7,ASSQGRGLKKNSYEQY
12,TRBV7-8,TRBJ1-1,ASSLQGRRTEAF
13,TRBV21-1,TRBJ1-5,ASSTRTGCNQPQH
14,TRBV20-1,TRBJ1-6,SARDGGRDYNSPLH
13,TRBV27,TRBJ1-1,ASSEYGVSNTEAF
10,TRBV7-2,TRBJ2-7,ASSFGGAEQY
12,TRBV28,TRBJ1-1,ASSFIGGGTEAF
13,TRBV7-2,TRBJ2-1,ASSPPAGGYNEQF
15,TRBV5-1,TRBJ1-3,ARSLLEGGGAGNTIY
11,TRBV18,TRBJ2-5,ASSPIRGETQY
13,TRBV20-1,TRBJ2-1,SASGGPPSYNEQF
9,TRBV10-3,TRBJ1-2,ATPLGDGYT
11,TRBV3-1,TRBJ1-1,ASSQEGQGEAF
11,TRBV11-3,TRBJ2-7,ANPDRKSYEQY
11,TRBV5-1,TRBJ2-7,ASSLREDYEQY
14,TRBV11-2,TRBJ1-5,ASSSPGTFGNQPQH
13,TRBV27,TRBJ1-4,ASRGQGPTNEKLF
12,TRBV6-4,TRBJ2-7,ASSTRPSKYEQY
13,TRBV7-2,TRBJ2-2,ASSFGQGNTGELF